The 17 T cell receptor beta chains in this list originate from one sample, sequenced in a study of blood T cell repertoires in COVID-19. Clones were sequenced by immunoSEQ multiplex PCR, and TCRdb holds only the in-frame ones, with some missing. Here the sample spans roughly 39,000 clones, approximately 86% being singletons. The sample comprised peripheral blood. These TCRs come from an elderly woman with active COVID-19.

V gene TRBV30 combines with J gene TRBJ1-4; no definite D call. Trimming removed 1 base at V and 4 bases at J, with 7 bases between. CDR1 GTSNPN and CDR2 SVGIG come from the germline V gene (reference sequence). The CDR3 is made up of 13 amino acids. CDR3 protein: CAWSGSVNEKLFF. The DNA for the CDR3 is TGTGCCTGGAGTGGCAGCGTTAATGAAAAACTGTTTTTT.

The chain recombines TRBV6-1 with TRBJ2-1; D unresolved. The germline V gene encodes CDR1 MNHNS and CDR2 SASEGT. Trimming took off 1 base at V and 2 bases at J, with 3 bases between the two ends. The length of the CDR3 is 13 residues. The CDR3 protein is CASSEGPYNEQFF. DNA of the CDR3: TGTGCCAGCAGTGAAGGGCCCTACAATGAGCAGTTCTTC.

The chain is built from TRBV7-6 and TRBJ2-7; 8 bases map to TRBD2. This CDR3 comprises 17 residues. From germline, CDR1 is SGHVS and CDR2 FNYEAQ. J gave up 2 bases and V 3 bases, and 12 bases lay outside the gene matches. The CDR3 nucleotides read TGTGCCAGCAGCTTTACGGCTGCCCCGCGGGGGGCCTACGAGCAGTACTTC. Translating it yields CASSFTAAPRGAYEQYF.

The chain is built from TRBV5-4 and TRBJ2-2; D is possibly TRBD2 (6 bases). The length of the CDR3 is 16 residues. Per germline, CDR1 SGHNT and CDR2 YYREEE (reference sequence). With 5 bases removed from V and 4 bases from J, the gap between germline ends came to 18 bases. CDR3 amino acids: CASSPSFRGGTGELFF. In DNA, the CDR3 is TGTGCCAGCAGTCCTAGTTTCCGGGGAGGCACCGGGGAGCTGTTTTTT.

The chain joins TRBV19 to TRBJ1-6; D may be TRBD1 (5 bases). The germline CDR1 and CDR2 sequences are LNHDA and SQIVND (reference sequence). Trimming cost V 6 bases and J 6 bases, with 15 bases left between them. The CDR3 length is 15 residues. CDR3 DNA: TGTGCCAGTAGGCCGGCGGGAAGGGGTAATTCACCCCTCCACTTT. This gives the protein CASRPAGRGNSPLHF.

This chain uses TRBV28 with TRBJ1-2; D not resolved. The CDR3 runs 13 residues. The V gene's germline CDR1 is MDHEN and CDR2 SYDVKM. V was shortened by 5 bases and J by 3 bases, with 10 bases between the two germline ends. The chain's CDR3 is CASSPDKYYGYTF. The CDR3, as DNA: TGTGCCAGCAGTCCTGACAAGTACTATGGCTACACCTTC.

This chain connects TRBV5-1 to TRBJ2-7; D might be TRBD1 (6 bases). The germline V and J ends were trimmed by 7 bases and 4 bases, with 15 bases remaining between them. Per the germline V gene, CDR1 is SGHRS and CDR2 is YFSETQ. CDR3 length equals 13 residues. The CDR3 DNA sequence: TGCGCCAGCGCGATCCCACAGGGTTACGAGCAGTACTTC. Translating gives CASAIPQGYEQYF. The full variable domain, with the rest looked up from reference TRBV5-1 and TRBJ2-7, is KAGVTQTPRYLIKTRGQQVTLSCSPISGHRSVSWYQQTPGQGLQFLFEYFSETQRNKGNFPGRFSGRQFSNSRSEMNVSTLELGDSALYLCASAIPQGYEQYFGPGTRLTVT.

The J gene is TRBJ2-4, the V gene TRBV11-2; no clear D gene. Germline CDR1 SGHAT, CDR2 FQNNGV. V lost 4 bases and J lost 6, with 7 bases in between. The CDR3 runs 12 residues. CDR3 loop: CASSSSRNIQYF. CDR3 nucleotides: TGTGCCAGCAGCTCATCCAGAAACATTCAGTACTTC.

The V gene is TRBV9, the J gene TRBJ2-3; TRBD2 agrees at 8 bases. V shed 0 bases and J 11 bases; nucleotides not matched to a gene: 14. This CDR3 region has 16 residues. Germline-derived CDR1 and CDR2 are SGDLS and YYNGEE. CDR3 in amino acids: CASSVAGGARSIEQYF. The DNA for the CDR3 is TGTGCCAGCAGCGTAGCGGGGGGGGCCCGGTCAATTGAGCAGTATTTT.

V gene TRBV7-2 combines with J gene TRBJ2-7; 10 bases fit TRBD2. The CDR3 has 16 residues. V was pared by 0 bases and J by 3 bases, with 5 bases of the junction left unmatched. The germline V gene encodes CDR1 SGHTA and CDR2 FQGNSA. The CDR3 spells CASSLALASGGYEQYF. The CDR3 coding sequence is TGTGCCAGCAGCTTAGCGCTCGCTAGCGGGGGCTACGAGCAGTACTTC.

The chain carries TRBV4-3 and TRBJ1-2, with D unresolved. Between the trimmed V and J ends, which lost 0 bases and 1 base, there was a span of 12 bases. Germline V CDR1 and CDR2: LGHNA, YSLEER. The CDR3 totals 16 residues. CDR3 amino acids: CASSQDTRIFNYGYTF. CDR3 coding DNA: TGCGCCAGCAGCCAAGATACGCGAATTTTTAACTATGGCTACACCTTC.

V is TRBV4-2 and J is TRBJ2-1, with D maybe TRBD1 (5 bases). V shed 5 bases and J shed 10 bases, with 18 bases lying between them. The CDR3 loop spans 14 amino acids. Germline V CDR1 and CDR2: LGHNA, YNFKEQ. CDR3 coding DNA: TGTGCCAGCAGCTTCCTAGGTAGGGGCGACGAGCAGTTCTTC. Residues: CASSFLGRGDEQFF.

The genes are TRBV6-6 and TRBJ2-1, with 8 bases fitting TRBD2. V lost 2 bases, J lost 5 bases, and 5 bases stayed unmatched. This CDR3 has 15 residues. The germline V gene has CDR1 MNHNY and CDR2 SVGAGI (reference sequence). The DNA for the CDR3 is TGTGCCAGCAGTTACGAACTAGCGGTCAACAATGAGCAGTTCTTC. Amino acid sequence: CASSYELAVNNEQFF.

The chain couples TRBV6-2 or TRBV6-3 to TRBJ2-7; 8 nucleotides align to TRBD1. V trimming: 3 bases; J trimming: 6 bases; junction bases outside the gene matches: 4. CDR1 and CDR2 (germline): MNHEY, SVGEGT. The CDR3 runs to 13 residues. The DNA of the CDR3 is TGTGCCAGCAGTTATCGGACAGGGAGCGAGCAGTACTTC. Protein sequence: CASSYRTGSEQYF.

V gene TRBV10-3 combines with J gene TRBJ1-2, with TRBD1 as a possible D gene (5 bases). CDR1 is ENHRY and CDR2 is SYGVKD in the germline V gene. This CDR3 region has 14 residues. V lost 4 bases, J lost 3 bases, and 12 bases lay in between. Here the CDR3 reads CAISAGEDDYGYTF. CDR3 sequence (DNA): TGTGCCATCAGTGCGGGGGAGGATGACTATGGCTACACCTTC.

The rearrangement joins TRBV18 to TRBJ1-1, with TRBD1 matching 11 bases. V lost 5 bases to trimming and J lost 1 base; unmatched junction nucleotides: 9. In germline, CDR1 is KGHSH, CDR2 LQKENI. CDR3 length equals 17 residues. In DNA form, the CDR3 reads TGTGCCAGCTCAGCGCGGACAGGGGGCGGAAGGAACACTGAAGCTTTCTTT. This sequence encodes CASSARTGGGRNTEAFF.

This clone was picked up a small number of times. V gene TRBV19 combines with J gene TRBJ2-1, with D maybe TRBD2 (6 bases). The CDR3 contains 15 residues. Germline loops: CDR1 LNHDA, CDR2 SQIVND (reference sequence). V shed 8 bases and J shed 8 bases, with 22 bases lying between them. The DNA of the CDR3 is TGTGCCAGTTTGGGGTTTAGCGGACCGATCGATGAGCAGTTCTTC. Amino acid sequence: CASLGFSGPIDEQFF.